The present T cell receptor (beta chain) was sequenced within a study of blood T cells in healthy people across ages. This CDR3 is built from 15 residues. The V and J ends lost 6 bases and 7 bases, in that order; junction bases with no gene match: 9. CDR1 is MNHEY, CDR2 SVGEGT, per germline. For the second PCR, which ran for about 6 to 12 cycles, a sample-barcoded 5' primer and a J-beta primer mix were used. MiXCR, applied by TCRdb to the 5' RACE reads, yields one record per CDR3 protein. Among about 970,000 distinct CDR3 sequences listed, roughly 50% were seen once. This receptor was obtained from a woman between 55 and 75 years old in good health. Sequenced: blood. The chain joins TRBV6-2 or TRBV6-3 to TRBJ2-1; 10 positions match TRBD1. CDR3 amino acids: CASRRTGTGENEQFF. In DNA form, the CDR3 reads TGTGCCAGCAGAAGAACCGGGACAGGGGAAAATGAGCAGTTCTTC.